This T cell receptor (beta chain) derives from a study of blood T cells in healthy people across ages. This clonotype turned up a few times. The CDR3 totals 14 residues. The V segment lost 7 bases and the J segment 8 bases; nucleotides outside the gene matches: 10. The V gene's germline CDR1 is SGHRS and CDR2 YFSETQ. With each sample, at least 5 micrograms of total RNA were extracted. Combining a sample-barcoded 5' primer with a J-beta primer mix, a second PCR ran for roughly 7 to 12 cycles. With 12 random nucleotides, a template-switch adaptor tagged each individual cDNA molecule. TCRdb processed the 5' RACE reads anew with MiXCR; each CDR3 protein has one entry. The top ten clones hold approximately 21% of a sample with about 800,000 distinct CDR3 sequences, about three fifths of them seen once.

This receptor was obtained from a man younger than 40 in good health. The specimen sequenced was blood. The chain employs TRBV5-1 and TRBJ2-1; 9 nucleotides agree with TRBD1. The CDR3 nucleotides read TGCGCCAGCTCCCCCCCGGGACAGGGCTATGAGCAGTTCTTC. Translating gives CASSPPGQGYEQFF. Full variable domain (outside the CDR3, taken from reference TRBV5-1 and TRBJ2-1): KAGVTQTPRYLIKTRGQQVTLSCSPISGHRSVSWYQQTPGQGLQFLFEYFSETQRNKGNFPGRFSGRQFSNSRSEMNVSTLELGDSALYLCASSPPGQGYEQFFGPGTRLTVL.